The subject of this entry is one TCR beta chain. This sample is part of a study of blood T cells in healthy people across ages. Primers used in a second PCR of about 7 to 12 cycles were a sample-barcoded 5' primer and a J-beta primer mix. TCRdb reanalysed the 5' RACE reads using MiXCR and keeps one entry per CDR3 protein. The sample includes roughly 2 million distinct CDR3 sequences, 49% of them seen just once. Trimming at V came to 6 bases and at J to 11 bases, leaving 11 bases not matched to a gene. The CDR3 loop spans 13 amino acids. Germline lookup yields CDR1 SNHLY and CDR2 FYNNEI. The clonotype was recovered from a woman in her forties in good health. V gene TRBV2 combines with J gene TRBJ2-5; 8 bases are shared with TRBD1. The sequenced material came from blood. The CDR3 DNA sequence: TGTGCCAGCAGGGAAACAGGGGGTCAAGAGCAGTACTTC. Protein sequence: CASRETGGQEQYF. Full variable domain (missing parts from reference TRBV2 and TRBJ2-5): EPEVTQTPSHQVTQMGQEVILRCVPISNHLYFYWYRQILGQKVEFLVSFYNNEISEKSEIFDDQFSVERPDGSNFTLKIRSTKLEDSAMYFCASRETGGQEQYFGPGTRLLVL.